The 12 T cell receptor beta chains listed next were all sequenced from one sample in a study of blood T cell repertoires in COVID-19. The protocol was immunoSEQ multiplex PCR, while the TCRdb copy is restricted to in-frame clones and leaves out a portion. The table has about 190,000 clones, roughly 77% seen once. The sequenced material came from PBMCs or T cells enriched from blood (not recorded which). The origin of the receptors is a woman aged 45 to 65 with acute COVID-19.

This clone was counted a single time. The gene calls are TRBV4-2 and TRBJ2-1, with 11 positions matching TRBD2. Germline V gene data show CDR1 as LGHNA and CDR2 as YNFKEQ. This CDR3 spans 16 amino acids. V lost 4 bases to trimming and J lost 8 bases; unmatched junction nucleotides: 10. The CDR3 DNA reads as TGTGCCAGCAGCCGAGAAGGACTAGCGGGTGTAGATGAGCAGTTCTTC. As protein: CASSREGLAGVDEQFF.

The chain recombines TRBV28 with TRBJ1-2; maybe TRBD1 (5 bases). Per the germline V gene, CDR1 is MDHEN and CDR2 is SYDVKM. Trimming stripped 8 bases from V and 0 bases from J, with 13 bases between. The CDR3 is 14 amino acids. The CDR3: CASGNRYPNYGYTF. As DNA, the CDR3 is TGTGCCAGCGGAAACAGGTACCCTAACTATGGCTACACCTTC.

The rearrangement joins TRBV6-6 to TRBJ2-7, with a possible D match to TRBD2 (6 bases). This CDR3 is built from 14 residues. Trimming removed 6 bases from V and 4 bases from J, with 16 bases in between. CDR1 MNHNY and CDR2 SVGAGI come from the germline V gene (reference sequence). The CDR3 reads CASSPDGRPYEQYV. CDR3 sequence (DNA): TGTGCCAGCAGCCCCGACGGGAGACCATACGAGCAGTACGTC.

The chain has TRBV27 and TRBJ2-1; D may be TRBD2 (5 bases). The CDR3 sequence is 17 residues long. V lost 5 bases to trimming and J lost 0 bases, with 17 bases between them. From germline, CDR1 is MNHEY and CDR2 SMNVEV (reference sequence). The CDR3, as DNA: TGTGCCAGCAGTCTCTCCCCTACGGGAAGCTCCTACAATGAGCAGTTCTTC. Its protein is CASSLSPTGSSYNEQFF.

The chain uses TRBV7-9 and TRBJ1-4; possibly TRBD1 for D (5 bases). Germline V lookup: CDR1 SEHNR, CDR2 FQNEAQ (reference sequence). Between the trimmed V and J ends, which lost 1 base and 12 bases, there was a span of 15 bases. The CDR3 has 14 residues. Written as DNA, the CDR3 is TGTGCCAGCAGCTTAGGGTTTTCCCCGGGGGAACTGTTTTTT. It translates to CASSLGFSPGELFF.

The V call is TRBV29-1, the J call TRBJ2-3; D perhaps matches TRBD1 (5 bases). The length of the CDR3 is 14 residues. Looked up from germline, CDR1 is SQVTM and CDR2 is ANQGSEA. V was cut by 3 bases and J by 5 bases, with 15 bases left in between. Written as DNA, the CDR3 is TGCAGCGTTGATACGGCAGGGTTCAGAGATACGCAGTATTTT. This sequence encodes CSVDTAGFRDTQYF.

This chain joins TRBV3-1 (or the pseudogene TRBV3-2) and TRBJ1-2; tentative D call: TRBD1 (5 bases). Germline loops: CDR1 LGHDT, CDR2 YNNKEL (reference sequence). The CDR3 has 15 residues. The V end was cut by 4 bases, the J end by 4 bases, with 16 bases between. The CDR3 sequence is CASSPREARGYGYTF. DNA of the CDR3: TGTGCCAGCAGCCCGCGGGAGGCGAGGGGCTATGGCTACACCTTC.

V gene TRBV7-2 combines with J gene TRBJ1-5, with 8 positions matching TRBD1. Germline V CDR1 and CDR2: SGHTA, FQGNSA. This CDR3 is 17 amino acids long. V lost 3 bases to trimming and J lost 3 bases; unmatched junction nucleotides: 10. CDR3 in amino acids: CASSFEDRGLFNQPQHF. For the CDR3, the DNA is TGTGCCAGCAGCTTCGAAGACAGGGGTTTGTTCAATCAGCCCCAGCATTTT.

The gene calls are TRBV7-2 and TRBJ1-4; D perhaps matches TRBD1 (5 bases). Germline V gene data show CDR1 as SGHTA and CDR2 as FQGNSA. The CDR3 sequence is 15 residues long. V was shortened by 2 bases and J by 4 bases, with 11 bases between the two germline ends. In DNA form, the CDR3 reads TGTGCCAGCAGCTTACGGTCACAGGTTAATGAAAAACTGTTTTTT. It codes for CASSLRSQVNEKLFF. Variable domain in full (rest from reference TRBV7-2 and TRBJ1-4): GAGVSQSPSNKVTEKGKDVELRCDPISGHTALYWYRQSLGQGLEFLIYFQGNSAPDKSGLPSDRFSAERTGGSVSTLTIQRTQQEDSAVYLCASSLRSQVNEKLFFGSGTQLSVL.

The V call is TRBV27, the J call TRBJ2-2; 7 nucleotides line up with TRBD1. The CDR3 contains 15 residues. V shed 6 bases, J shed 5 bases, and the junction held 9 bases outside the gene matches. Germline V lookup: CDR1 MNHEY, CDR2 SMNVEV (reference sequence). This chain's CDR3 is CASSRDRRETGELFF. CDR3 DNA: TGTGCCAGCAGCCGGGACAGACGAGAGACCGGGGAGCTGTTTTTT.

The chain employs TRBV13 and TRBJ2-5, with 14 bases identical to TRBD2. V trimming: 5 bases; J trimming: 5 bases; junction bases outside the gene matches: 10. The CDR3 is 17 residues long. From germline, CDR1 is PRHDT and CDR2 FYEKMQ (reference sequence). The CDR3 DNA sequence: TGTGCCAGCAGCCCAAACCTGACTAGCGGGGGGGCGGAGACCCAGTACTTC. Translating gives CASSPNLTSGGAETQYF.

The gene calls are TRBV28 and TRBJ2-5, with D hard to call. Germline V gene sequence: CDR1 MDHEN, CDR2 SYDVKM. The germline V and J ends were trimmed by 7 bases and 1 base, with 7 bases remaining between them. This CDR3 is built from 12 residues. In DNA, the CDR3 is TGTGCCAGCAATGCGGCCCAAGAGACCCAGTACTTC. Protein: CASNAAQETQYF.